The 27 T cell receptor beta chains given below trace back to one sample, sequenced in a study of blood T cell repertoires in COVID-19. Some clones are missing from TCRdb's copy, which holds only in-frame ones; the method was immunoSEQ multiplex PCR. The sample shows 55,000 or so clones, 65% to 80% of them seen only once. Source material: peripheral blood. These receptors were obtained from a man in his thirties or forties with COVID-19, enrolled during active disease.

The chain links TRBV9 to TRBJ1-6; TRBD1 agrees at 7 bases. J lost 7 bases, V lost 4 bases, and 11 bases had no gene match. The V gene's germline CDR1 is SGDLS and CDR2 YYNGEE. The CDR3 extends over 16 amino acids. The CDR3 bases are TGTGCCAGCAGCCCTCAGGGGGGAACAGCGAATTCACCCCTCCACTTT. It translates to CASSPQGGTANSPLHF.

This clone was seen a handful of times. V is TRBV4-1 and J is TRBJ1-6; D is uncertain. The length of the CDR3 is 14 residues. Germline V gene sequence: CDR1 MGHRA, CDR2 YSYEKL. Trimming pared 8 bases from V and 8 bases from J, leaving 16 bases between. The CDR3 reads CASRPGWQDSPLHF. CDR3 nucleotides: TGCGCCAGCCGGCCGGGGTGGCAAGATTCACCCCTCCACTTT.

This chain's CDR3 is CASSAHTGQTYEQYF. The CDR3 region has the DNA TGTGCCAGCAGCGCCCACACGGGACAGACTTACGAGCAGTACTTC. V is TRBV9 and J is TRBJ2-7; 7 bases are shared with TRBD1. With 3 bases clipped from V and 4 bases from J, the junction kept 10 bases outside the gene matches. Germline V gene sequence: CDR1 SGDLS, CDR2 YYNGEE. The CDR3 covers 15 residues.

The rearrangement uses TRBV15 and TRBJ2-1; 7 nucleotides agree with TRBD1. CDR1 and CDR2 from the germline V gene are LNHNV and YYDKDF (reference sequence). The CDR3 consists of 13 residues. The trim removed 3 bases at V and 6 bases at J, leaving 2 bases unmatched. CDR3 amino acids: CATSSDRANEQFF. The CDR3 DNA reads as TGTGCCACCAGCAGTGACAGGGCCAATGAGCAGTTCTTC.

V and J are TRBV4-1 and TRBJ2-1, with D unresolved. Germline V gene sequence: CDR1 MGHRA, CDR2 YSYEKL. The CDR3 runs to 12 residues. V lost 0 bases to trimming and J lost 8 bases, with 5 bases between them. The CDR3 DNA is TGCGCCAGCAGCCAAGATATAGATGAGCAGTTCTTC. As protein: CASSQDIDEQFF.

V is TRBV5-6 and J is TRBJ2-3; tentatively, D is TRBD1 (5 bases). The ends were cut back, 2 bases at V and 2 bases at J, with 12 bases in the middle. Germline V gene sequence: CDR1 SGHDT, CDR2 YYEEEE. The CDR3 loop spans 15 amino acids. The CDR3 sequence: CASSLGEGPTDTQYF. The CDR3 DNA sequence: TGTGCCAGCAGCTTAGGGGAAGGGCCCACAGATACGCAGTATTTT.

For this clone: Different DNA sequences within this sample yield the same CDR3. The chain recombines TRBV11-2 with TRBJ1-1; a possible D gene is TRBD1 (5 bases). Trimming removed 5 bases from V and 1 base from J, with 8 bases in between. This CDR3 has 13 residues. Germline values: CDR1 SGHAT, CDR2 FQNNGV. CDR3 residues: CASSLDRNTEAFF. The CDR3 nucleotides are TGTGCCAGCAGCCTCGACAGGAACACTGAAGCTTTCTTT.

This rearrangement joins TRBV5-1 to TRBJ2-5; weak D call: TRBD2 (5 bases). The CDR3 is made up of 13 amino acids. Between the trimmed V and J ends, which lost 7 bases and 3 bases, there was a span of 13 bases. Germline lookup yields CDR1 SGHRS and CDR2 YFSETQ. This chain's CDR3 is CASSLTGKETQYF. The CDR3 nucleotides are TGCGCCAGCTCCTTAACGGGAAAAGAGACCCAGTACTTC.

The J gene is TRBJ2-5, the V gene TRBV12-3 or TRBV12-4, with 8 bases aligning to TRBD1. J was trimmed by 2 bases and V by 6 bases; bases with no gene match: 2. The CDR3 spans 13 residues. The CDR3 is CASRGTGQETQYF. The CDR3 nucleotides are TGTGCCAGCAGGGGGACAGGACAAGAGACCCAGTACTTC.

This clone was recorded only once. J is TRBJ2-1 and V is TRBV28, with D tentatively TRBD1 (6 bases). This CDR3 is built from 16 residues. Trimming removed 1 base at V and 1 base at J, with 11 bases between. The germline V gene encodes CDR1 MDHEN and CDR2 SYDVKM. The CDR3 nucleotides are TGTGCCAGCAGTTTATACGGCAGGGGTTCCTACAATGAGCAGTTCTTC. The encoded protein is CASSLYGRGSYNEQFF.

The rearrangement links TRBV6-4 to TRBJ2-3, with 8 bases fitting TRBD2. The CDR3 consists of 16 residues. The V gene end was trimmed by 3 bases and the J gene end by 3 bases; junction bases not matched to a gene: 8. Germline values: CDR1 MRHNA, CDR2 SNTAGT. DNA of the CDR3: TGTGCCAGCAGTGAAAGCGGGAGCGAACTGACAGATACGCAGTATTTT. The encoded protein is CASSESGSELTDTQYF.

A remark on this clone: Other DNA sequences within the sample encode an identical CDR3. The CDR3 region is CATPRDSGNEKLFF. Here the CDR3 DNA reads TGTGCCACGCCTCGGGACTCCGGGAATGAAAAACTGTTTTTT. The chain uses TRBV30 and TRBJ1-4, with a weak D call TRBD1 (5 bases). The CDR3 spans 14 residues. V gave up 8 bases and J gave up 5 bases, with 18 bases separating them. Germline V gene lookup returns CDR1 GTSNPN and CDR2 SVGIG (reference sequence).

V is TRBV9 and J is TRBJ2-3; the D is unclear. Trimming stripped 3 bases from V and 1 base from J, with 9 bases between. Germline CDR1 is SGDLS and CDR2 is YYNGEE. CDR3 length: 14 residues. CDR3 sequence (DNA): TGTGCCAGCAGCGGGGCCTTGGGCACAGATACGCAGTATTTT. Amino acid sequence: CASSGALGTDTQYF. Full variable domain (remainder filled in from reference TRBV9 and TRBJ2-3): DSGVTQTPKHLITATGQRVTLRCSPRSGDLSVYWYQQSLDQGLQFLIQYYNGEERAKGNILERFSAQQFPDLHSELNLSSLELGDSALYFCASSGALGTDTQYFGPGTRLTVL.

This chain connects TRBV11-2 to TRBJ2-3; 7 bases are a match to TRBD2. This CDR3 spans 16 amino acids. V trimming: 2 bases; J trimming: 5 bases; junction bases outside the gene matches: 10. From germline, CDR1 is SGHAT and CDR2 FQNNGV. Here the CDR3 reads CASSLIGRELGDTQYF. The CDR3 bases are TGTGCCAGCAGCTTAATTGGGCGGGAGTTAGGAGATACGCAGTATTTT. The variable domain in full, with the rest retrieved from reference TRBV11-2 and TRBJ2-3, is EAGVAQSPRYKIIEKRQSVAFWCNPISGHATLYWYQQILGQGPKLLIQFQNNGVVDDSQLPKDRFSAERLKGVDSTLKIQPAKLEDSAVYLCASSLIGRELGDTQYFGPGTRLTVL.

This chain uses TRBV7-9 with TRBJ2-3; D remains ambiguous. The length of the CDR3 is 15 residues. Trimming cost V 6 bases and J 0 bases, with 13 bases left between them. Germline V gene lookup returns CDR1 SEHNR and CDR2 FQNEAQ (reference sequence). This chain's CDR3 is CASSLQAASTDTQYF. The CDR3 nucleotides read TGTGCCAGCAGTCTTCAAGCCGCTAGCACAGATACGCAGTATTTT.

V is TRBV4-1 and J is TRBJ2-1; TRBD2 aligns across 9 bases. Germline CDR1 and CDR2: MGHRA and YSYEKL. This CDR3 spans 14 amino acids. The V and J ends lost 4 bases and 10 bases, in that order; junction bases with no gene match: 8. DNA for the CDR3: TGCGCCAGCAGCCTGGGCTATGCGGGGGGGGAGCAGTTCTTC. This codes for CASSLGYAGGEQFF.

The genes are TRBV30 and TRBJ2-7; D possibly corresponds to TRBD2 (5 bases). Germline V CDR1 and CDR2: GTSNPN, SVGIG (reference sequence). This CDR3 is 12 amino acids long. V lost 7 bases and J lost 7, with 17 bases in between. The CDR3 region has the DNA TGTGCCTCCCTCGGTTTCTCGGGGGAGCAGTACTTC. Its translation: CASLGFSGEQYF.

This sequence joins TRBV28 and TRBJ2-3; TRBD2 matches 7 bases. The V and J ends lost 7 bases and 3 bases, in that order; junction bases with no gene match: 10. The germline V gene encodes CDR1 MDHEN and CDR2 SYDVKM. The CDR3 extends over 15 amino acids. CDR3 nucleotides: TGTGCCAGCACCTCGGAACTAGCGTTAACAGATACGCAGTATTTT. It specifies CASTSELALTDTQYF.

This clone was counted only a few times. The chain has TRBV3-1 (or the pseudogene TRBV3-2) and TRBJ1-5; D remains unclear. There are 13 residues in the CDR3. Germline V gene sequence: CDR1 LGHDT, CDR2 YNNKEL (reference sequence). V was shortened by 0 bases and J by 5 bases, with 5 bases between the two germline ends. CDR3 sequence (DNA): TGTGCCAGCAGCCAAGATCGGGATCAGCCCCAGCATTTT. As protein: CASSQDRDQPQHF.

This chain uses TRBV7-9 with TRBJ2-2; D is perhaps TRBD2 (6 bases). The CDR3 spans 16 residues. Germline loops: CDR1 SEHNR, CDR2 FQNEAQ (reference sequence). Trimming pared 1 base from V and 5 bases from J, leaving 14 bases between. The CDR3, as DNA: TGTGCCAGCAGCTTAGGGGGCCGGGGGATAACCGGGGAGCTGTTTTTT. Protein product: CASSLGGRGITGELFF.

The chain combines TRBV6-2 or TRBV6-3 with TRBJ2-4; weak D call: TRBD2 (6 bases). Trimming shortened V by 6 bases and J by 9 bases, and 12 bases separated the two germline ends. CDR3 length equals 12 residues. Germline V CDR1 and CDR2: MNHEY, SVGEGT. The CDR3 sequence: CASSGGSGIQYF. CDR3 nucleotide sequence: TGTGCCAGCAGCGGGGGTAGCGGCATTCAGTACTTC.

This clone has only a few counts. The rearrangement joins TRBV24-1 to TRBJ2-3; weak D call: TRBD2 (6 bases). Germline loops: CDR1 KGHDR, CDR2 SFDVKD. The CDR3 is made up of 15 amino acids. Deletions cut 3 bases from V and 1 base from J, with 10 bases between. The CDR3 is CATSDLPGGTDTQYF. CDR3 DNA: TGTGCCACCAGTGATCTACCGGGGGGCACAGATACGCAGTATTTT.

Concerning this clone: Germline is not matched at one junction end, which may reflect a read error. This sequence joins TRBV4-1 and TRBJ2-3, with 7 positions matching TRBD1. Germline V gives CDR1 MGHRA, CDR2 YSYEKL. The CDR3 runs to 15 residues. The CDR3 DNA sequence: TGCGCCAGCAACCAAAGTGGACAGGGCACAGATACGCAGTATTTT. This translates into CASNQSGQGTDTQYF.

The chain carries TRBV10-3 and TRBJ2-3; TRBD1 agrees at 7 bases. Germline-derived CDR1 and CDR2 are ENHRY and SYGVKD. Trimming took 6 bases from V and 7 from J; bases not matched to a gene: 10. There are 14 residues in the CDR3. CDR3 nucleotide sequence: TGTGCCATCAGACGATCTACAGGGGCTAATACGCAGTATTTT. It specifies CAIRRSTGANTQYF.

The J gene is TRBJ1-2, the V gene TRBV10-3; TRBD1 might be the D (5 bases). The germline CDR1 and CDR2 sequences are ENHRY and SYGVKD. V was pared by 7 bases and J by 6 bases, with 18 bases between. The CDR3 has 14 residues. The DNA for the CDR3 is TGTGCCATCACCACGGGGGGGACGTCTAATGGCTACACCTTC. As protein: CAITTGGTSNGYTF.

This rearrangement joins TRBV9 to TRBJ2-1; D unresolved. Deletions cut 2 bases from V and 0 bases from J, with 6 bases between. This CDR3 has 14 amino acids. The germline gives CDR1 SGDLS, CDR2 YYNGEE. The CDR3 bases are TGTGCCAGCAGCGTGTTGAGCTCCTACAATGAGCAGTTCTTC. Protein: CASSVLSSYNEQFF.

V gene TRBV6-1 combines with J gene TRBJ2-6; D unclear. Between the trimmed V and J ends, which lost 1 base and 2 bases, there was a span of 6 bases. In germline, CDR1 is MNHNS, CDR2 SASEGT. This CDR3 is 15 amino acids long. CDR3 sequence: CASSEVVTGANVLTF. The CDR3 region has the DNA TGTGCCAGCAGTGAAGTAGTAACTGGGGCCAACGTCCTGACTTTC.